The 17 T cell receptor beta chains in this list originate from one sample, sequenced in a study of response to subunit inactivated influenza vaccine. In TCRdb, the RT-PCR reads were re-called with MiXCR into one record per CDR3 protein. The repertoire holds around 580,000 distinct CDR3 sequences, roughly 15% seen once, with around 10% in the top ten. This sample comprised PBMCs from blood, obtained 12 days after vaccination. All receptors come from a man in his fifties or sixties who received an inactivated influenza vaccine.

The chain carries TRBV3-1 and TRBJ2-7; the D gene is possibly TRBD2 (6 bases). Germline loops: CDR1 LGHDT, CDR2 YNNKEL (reference sequence). V lost 0 bases and J lost 4, with 19 bases in between. CDR3 length: 17 amino acids. CDR3 sequence (DNA): TGTGCCAGCAGCCAAGATAATCAGGGACTGGGAAAGTACGAGCAGTACTTC. This encodes CASSQDNQGLGKYEQYF.

This clonotype was found a few times. The chain joins TRBV6-5 to TRBJ2-1; unclear D gene. CDR1 and CDR2 from the germline V gene are MNHEY and SVGAGI. V shed 2 bases and J shed 0 bases, with 17 bases lying between them. CDR3 size: 18 residues. The CDR3 protein is CASSYQGYGGGSYNEQFF. Written as DNA, the CDR3 is TGTGCCAGCAGTTACCAAGGGTATGGCGGCGGCTCCTACAATGAGCAGTTCTTC.

In DNA form, the CDR3 reads TGTGCCAGCAGTTCCCCAGCGGGGATGAGCTCCTACGAGCAGTACTTC. Its translation: CASSSPAGMSSYEQYF. V gene TRBV28 combines with J gene TRBJ2-7; 7 nucleotides agree with TRBD2. This CDR3 contains 16 residues. The V gene end was trimmed by 4 bases and the J gene end by 0 bases; junction bases not matched to a gene: 9. Germline lookup yields CDR1 MDHEN and CDR2 SYDVKM. Drawing the rest from reference TRBV28 and TRBJ2-7, the complete variable domain is DVKVTQSSRYLVKRTGEKVFLECVQDMDHENMFWYRQDPGLGLRLIYFSYDVKMKEKGDIPEGYSVSREKKERFSLILESASTNQTSMYLCASSSPAGMSSYEQYFGPGTRLTVT.

This clonotype was counted a few times. The chain couples TRBV20-1 to TRBJ1-2, with TRBD1 matching 9 bases. This CDR3 has 16 amino acids. Germline V gene lookup returns CDR1 DFQATT and CDR2 SNEGSKA (reference sequence). The ends lost 5 bases at V and 3 bases at J; junction bases unmatched: 13. CDR3 region: CSAPPQPGQGDYGYTF. The CDR3 DNA reads as TGCAGTGCTCCCCCTCAACCGGGACAGGGAGACTATGGCTACACCTTC.

This clonotype was observed a handful of times. The chain has TRBV6-2 or TRBV6-3 and TRBJ2-7; 10 bases match TRBD2. The V segment lost 5 bases and the J segment 3 bases; nucleotides outside the gene matches: 4. Per the germline V gene, CDR1 is MNHEY and CDR2 is SVGEGT. The CDR3 length is 14 residues. The CDR3 loop reads CASSTPSGSYEQYF. CDR3 sequence (DNA): TGTGCCAGCAGTACCCCTAGCGGGAGCTACGAGCAGTACTTC.

The chain carries TRBV7-6 and TRBJ2-5, with 10 bases matching TRBD2. CDR3 length: 16 amino acids. Trimming at V came to 0 bases and at J to 2 bases, leaving 3 bases not matched to a gene. CDR1 and CDR2 (germline): SGHVS, FNYEAQ. The CDR3 sequence is CASSLAGLAKQETQYF. Here the CDR3 DNA reads TGTGCCAGCAGCTTAGCGGGACTAGCGAAGCAAGAGACCCAGTACTTC.

This clonotype was observed a few times. The V and J genes are TRBV5-5 and TRBJ2-3, with D hard to call. Germline V CDR1 and CDR2: SGHKS, YYEKEE (reference sequence). The V end lost 3 bases, the J end lost 0 bases, and 8 bases lay between the germline ends. The CDR3 extends over 14 amino acids. The CDR3 protein is CASSSFVSTDTQYF. The CDR3 DNA is TGTGCCAGCAGCTCTTTCGTCAGCACAGATACGCAGTATTTT.

This clonotype was counted between two and nine times. This sequence joins TRBV7-2 and TRBJ1-5; maybe TRBD1 (5 bases). Trimming cost V 3 bases and J 1 base, with 7 bases left between them. CDR3 size: 14 residues. The germline V gene encodes CDR1 SGHTA and CDR2 FQGNSA. Here the CDR3 reads CASSFRDSNQPQHF. The CDR3 DNA reads TGTGCCAGCAGCTTCCGGGACAGCAATCAGCCCCAGCATTTT.

This clonotype has a handful of counts. The rearrangement uses TRBV7-9 and TRBJ1-5; possibly TRBD1 for D (6 bases). This CDR3 comprises 13 residues. The V gene lost 2 bases and the J gene lost 7 bases, with 9 bases spanning the gap. CDR1 and CDR2 from the germline V gene are SEHNR and FQNEAQ (reference sequence). The CDR3 is CASSLNREQPQHF. The CDR3 coding sequence is TGTGCCAGCAGCTTAAACAGGGAGCAGCCCCAGCATTTT.

This clonotype was seen many times. The J gene is TRBJ2-3, the V gene TRBV7-2; 8 bases fit TRBD2. This CDR3 contains 15 residues. V trimming: 2 bases; J trimming: 6 bases; junction bases outside the gene matches: 7. Germline V CDR1 and CDR2: SGHTA, FQGNSA. The CDR3 coding sequence is TGTGCCAGCAGCTTATGGCGGGAGGATGGGGATACGCAGTATTTT. Translation gives CASSLWREDGDTQYF.

The chain carries TRBV7-9 and TRBJ1-6, with D maybe TRBD1 (5 bases). V was pared by 6 bases and J by 7 bases, with 16 bases between. Per germline, CDR1 SEHNR and CDR2 FQNEAQ (reference sequence). The CDR3 runs to 15 residues. This CDR3 is CASSPNPPGNSPLHF. The CDR3 DNA reads as TGTGCCAGCAGTCCGAATCCCCCAGGGAATTCACCCCTCCACTTT.

The chain joins TRBV19 to TRBJ1-5; a weak D match, TRBD1 (6 bases). From germline, CDR1 is LNHDA and CDR2 SQIVND (reference sequence). The V end was cut by 5 bases, the J end by 4 bases, with 15 bases between. The CDR3 extends over 15 amino acids. The CDR3 bases are TGTGCCAGTAGTCGCACAGGGTCGAGAAATCAGCCCCAGCATTTT. This sequence encodes CASSRTGSRNQPQHF.

This chain uses TRBV7-2 with TRBJ1-2; D remains ambiguous. Deletions cut 5 bases from V and 13 bases from J, with 14 bases between. The CDR3 spans 11 residues. CDR1 and CDR2 (germline): SGHTA, FQGNSA. CDR3 nucleotides: TGTGCCAGCAGCCCAGCGGTGGGTTTCACCTTC. This translates into CASSPAVGFTF.

This clonotype was detected a few times. V gene TRBV24-1 combines with J gene TRBJ2-3, with D hard to call. The CDR3 loop spans 11 amino acids. The germline V and J ends were trimmed by 4 bases and 7 bases, with 5 bases remaining between them. The germline V gene has CDR1 KGHDR and CDR2 SFDVKD. The CDR3, as DNA: TGTGCCACCAGTGAAGGTTATACGCAGTATTTT. Amino acids: CATSEGYTQYF.

The chain is built from TRBV6-6 and TRBJ2-3; the D gene is possibly TRBD2 (5 bases). This CDR3 is 12 amino acids long. The V and J ends lost 5 bases and 7 bases respectively, with 10 bases between them. The germline gives CDR1 MNHNY, CDR2 SVGAGI (reference sequence). The CDR3, as DNA: TGTGCCAGCAGTCCCCTAGCCTATACGCAGTATTTT. This gives the protein CASSPLAYTQYF.

CDR3 in amino acids: CASNNPGTDYEQYF. CDR3 coding DNA: TGTGCCAGCAACAACCCCGGGACAGACTACGAGCAGTACTTC. The chain couples TRBV7-2 to TRBJ2-7; TRBD1 agrees at 7 bases. The germline V gene has CDR1 SGHTA and CDR2 FQGNSA. V gave up 7 bases and J gave up 3 bases; unmatched junction bases: 9. There are 14 residues in the CDR3.

CDR3 nucleotides: TGTGCCAGCAGTTTTACAGGGTTGGAGCAGTACTTC. Its translation: CASSFTGLEQYF. V is TRBV11-2 and J is TRBJ2-7; D is perhaps TRBD1 (6 bases). The CDR3 is 12 residues long. V lost 6 bases, J lost 7 bases, and 13 bases lay in between. The germline V gene has CDR1 SGHAT and CDR2 FQNNGV.